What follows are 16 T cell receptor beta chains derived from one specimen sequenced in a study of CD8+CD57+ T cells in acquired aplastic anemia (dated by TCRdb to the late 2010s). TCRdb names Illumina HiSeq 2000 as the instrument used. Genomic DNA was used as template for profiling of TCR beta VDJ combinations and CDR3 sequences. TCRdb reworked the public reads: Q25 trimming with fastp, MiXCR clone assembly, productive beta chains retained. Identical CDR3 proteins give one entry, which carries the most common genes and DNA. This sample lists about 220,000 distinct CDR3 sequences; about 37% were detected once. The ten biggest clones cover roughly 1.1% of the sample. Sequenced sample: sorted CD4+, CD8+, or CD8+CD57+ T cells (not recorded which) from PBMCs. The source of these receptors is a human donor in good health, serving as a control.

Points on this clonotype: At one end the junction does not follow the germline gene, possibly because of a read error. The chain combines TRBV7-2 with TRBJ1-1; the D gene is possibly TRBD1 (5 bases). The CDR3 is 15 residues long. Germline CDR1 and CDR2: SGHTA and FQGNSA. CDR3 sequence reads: CASSLKSVMGPDAFF. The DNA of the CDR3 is TGTGCCAGCAGCCTGAAGTCAGTCATGGGACCTGACGCTTTCTTT.

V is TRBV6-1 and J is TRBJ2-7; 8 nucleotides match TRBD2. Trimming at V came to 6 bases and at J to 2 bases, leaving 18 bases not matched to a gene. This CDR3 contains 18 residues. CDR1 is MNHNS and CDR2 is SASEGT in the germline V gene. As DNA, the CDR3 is TGTGCCAGCAGCGGACCTCAGCGGGAGTCGCGTAGGACCTACGAGCAGTACTTC. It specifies CASSGPQRESRRTYEQYF.

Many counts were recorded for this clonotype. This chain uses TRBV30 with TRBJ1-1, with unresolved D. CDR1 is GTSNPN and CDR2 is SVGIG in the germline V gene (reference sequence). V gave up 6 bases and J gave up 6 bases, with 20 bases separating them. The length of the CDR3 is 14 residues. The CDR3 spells CACLGQTGDAEAFF. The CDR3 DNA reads TGTGCCTGTTTGGGCCAGACGGGAGATGCTGAAGCTTTCTTT.

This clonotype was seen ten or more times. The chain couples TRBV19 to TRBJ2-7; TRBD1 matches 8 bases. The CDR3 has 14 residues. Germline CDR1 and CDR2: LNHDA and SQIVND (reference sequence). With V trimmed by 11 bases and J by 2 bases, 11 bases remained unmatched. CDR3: CAGQPGQETYEQYF. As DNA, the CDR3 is TGTGCCGGACAACCGGGACAGGAGACCTACGAGCAGTACTTC.

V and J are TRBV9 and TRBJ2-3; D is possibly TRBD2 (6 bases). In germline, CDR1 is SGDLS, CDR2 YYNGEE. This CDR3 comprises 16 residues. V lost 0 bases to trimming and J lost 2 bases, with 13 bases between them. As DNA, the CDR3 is TGTGCCAGCAGCGTAGTGTTGGGGGGTACCACAGATACGCAGTATTTT. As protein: CASSVVLGGTTDTQYF.

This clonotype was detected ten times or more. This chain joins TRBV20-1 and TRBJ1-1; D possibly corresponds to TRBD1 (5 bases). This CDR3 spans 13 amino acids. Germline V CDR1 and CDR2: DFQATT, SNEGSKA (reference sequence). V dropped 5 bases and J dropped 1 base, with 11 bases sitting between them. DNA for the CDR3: TGCAGTGCTTATTTACAGGAGAACACTGAAGCTTTCTTT. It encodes CSAYLQENTEAFF.

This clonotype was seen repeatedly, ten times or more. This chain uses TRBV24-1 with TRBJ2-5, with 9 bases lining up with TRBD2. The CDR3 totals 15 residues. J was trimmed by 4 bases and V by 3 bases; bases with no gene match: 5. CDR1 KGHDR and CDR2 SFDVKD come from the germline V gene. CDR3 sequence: CATSDASGTRETQYF. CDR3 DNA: TGTGCCACCAGTGATGCTAGCGGGACGCGAGAGACCCAGTACTTC.

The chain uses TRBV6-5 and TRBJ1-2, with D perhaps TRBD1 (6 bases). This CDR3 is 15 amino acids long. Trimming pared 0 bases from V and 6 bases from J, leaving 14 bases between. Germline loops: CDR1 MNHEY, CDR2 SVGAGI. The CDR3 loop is CASSYSSGGADGYTF. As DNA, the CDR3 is TGTGCCAGCAGTTACTCGTCTGGGGGCGCGGATGGCTACACCTTC.

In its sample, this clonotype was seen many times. In nucleotides, the CDR3 is TGTGCCAGCAGTCCACGGACTAGCGGACAGGTCGAGCAGTACTTC. It translates to CASSPRTSGQVEQYF. The V and J genes are TRBV12-3 or TRBV12-4 and TRBJ2-7; 10 bases agree with TRBD2. V was pared by 5 bases and J by 6 bases, with 10 bases of the junction left unmatched. The CDR3 is 15 residues long.

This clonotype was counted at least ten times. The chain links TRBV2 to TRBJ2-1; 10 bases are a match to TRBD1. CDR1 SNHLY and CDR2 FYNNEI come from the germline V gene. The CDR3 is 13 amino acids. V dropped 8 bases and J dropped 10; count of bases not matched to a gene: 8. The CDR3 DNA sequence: TGTGCCAGCGGGACAGGGGAGGCACGCGAGCAGTTCTTC. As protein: CASGTGEAREQFF.

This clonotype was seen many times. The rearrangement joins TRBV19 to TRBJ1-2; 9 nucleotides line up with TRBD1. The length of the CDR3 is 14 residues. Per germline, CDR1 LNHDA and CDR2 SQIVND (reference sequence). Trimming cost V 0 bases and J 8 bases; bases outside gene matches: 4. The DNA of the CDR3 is TGTGCCAGTAGTATAGACGGGGACAGGGTCGGCTACACCTTC. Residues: CASSIDGDRVGYTF.

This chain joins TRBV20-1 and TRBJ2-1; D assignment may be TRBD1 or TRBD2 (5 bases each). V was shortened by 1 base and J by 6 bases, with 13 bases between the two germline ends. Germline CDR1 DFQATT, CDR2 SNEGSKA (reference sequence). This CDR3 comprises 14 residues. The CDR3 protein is CSARAPGDPNEQFF. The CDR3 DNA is TGCAGTGCTAGAGCCCCCGGGGACCCCAATGAGCAGTTCTTC.

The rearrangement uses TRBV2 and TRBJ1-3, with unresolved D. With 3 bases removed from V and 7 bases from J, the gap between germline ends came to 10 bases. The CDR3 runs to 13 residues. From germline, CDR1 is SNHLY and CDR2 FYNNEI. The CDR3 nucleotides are TGTGCCAGCAGTGAGAGCCCCGCGAACACCATATATTTT. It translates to CASSESPANTIYF.

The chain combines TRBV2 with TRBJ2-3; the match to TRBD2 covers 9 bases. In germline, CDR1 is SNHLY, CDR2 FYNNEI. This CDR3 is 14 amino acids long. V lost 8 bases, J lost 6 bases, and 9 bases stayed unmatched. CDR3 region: CASARGGGADTQYF. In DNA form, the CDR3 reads TGTGCCAGCGCACGTGGCGGGGGGGCCGATACGCAGTATTTT. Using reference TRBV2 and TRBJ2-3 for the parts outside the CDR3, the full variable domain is EPEVTQTPSHQVTQMGQEVILRCVPISNHLYFYWYRQILGQKVEFLVSFYNNEISEKSEIFDDQFSVERPDGSNFTLKIRSTKLEDSAMYFCASARGGGADTQYFGPGTRLTVL.

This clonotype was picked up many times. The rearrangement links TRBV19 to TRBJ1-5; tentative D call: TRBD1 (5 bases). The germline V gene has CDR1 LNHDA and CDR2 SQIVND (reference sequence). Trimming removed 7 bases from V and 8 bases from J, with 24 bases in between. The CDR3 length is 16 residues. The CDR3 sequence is CASTRGFEALRKPQHF. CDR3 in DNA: TGTGCCAGTACTAGGGGTTTTGAGGCCCTTAGGAAGCCCCAGCATTTT.

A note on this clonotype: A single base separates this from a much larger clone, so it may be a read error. CDR3 region: CASSATGTSTHEQYF. DNA for the CDR3: TGTGCCAGCAGTGCCACCGGGACTAGCACCCACGAGCAGTACTTC. This rearrangement joins TRBV6-1 to TRBJ2-7; 9 bases are shared with TRBD2. CDR3 size: 15 residues. CDR1 is MNHNS, CDR2 SASEGT, per germline. Trimming removed 4 bases from V and 5 bases from J; junction bases left unmatched: 9.